These 21 T cell receptor beta chains were sequenced from one sample in a study of T cells after yellow fever vaccination. TCRdb fed the 5' RACE reads into MiXCR, producing one record per CDR3 protein. The table includes under 55,000 distinct CDR3 sequences, around 6.7% detected once. This specimen consisted of CD8+ T cells not binding an NS4B(214-222) dextramer, sorted from PBMCs, obtained 45 days after the first yellow fever vaccination. The source is a man between 18 and 35 years old who received the YFV17D yellow fever vaccine.

The rearrangement joins TRBV6-5 to TRBJ2-6; D gene ambiguous. The germline V and J ends were trimmed by 0 bases and 0 bases, with 9 bases remaining between them. The CDR3 runs 17 residues. The V gene's germline CDR1 is MNHEY and CDR2 SVGAGI. The CDR3 DNA sequence: TGTGCCAGCAGTTACTCGGCAGGCCTCTCTGGGGCCAACGTCCTGACTTTC. Translation gives CASSYSAGLSGANVLTF.

There are many counts of this clonotype. V and J are TRBV23-1 and TRBJ1-1; D is possibly TRBD1 (5 bases). TRBV23-1 is identified as an open reading frame with a role that is uncertain. Trimming took off 5 bases at V and 5 bases at J, with 21 bases between the two ends. The CDR3 sequence is 16 residues long. The CDR3 loop reads CASSSRPQGCWTEAFF. CDR3 coding DNA: TGCGCCAGCAGTTCCCGCCCGCAGGGTTGCTGGACTGAAGCTTTCTTT.

This clonotype was recorded a few times. This chain uses TRBV5-1 with TRBJ1-1, with D perhaps TRBD1 (6 bases). CDR3 length equals 15 residues. CDR1 and CDR2 (germline): SGHRS, YFSETQ. The V and J ends lost 7 bases and 2 bases respectively, with 18 bases between them. DNA for the CDR3: TGCGCCAGCCGAATCCGGGGGGCTGGAAACACTGAAGCTTTCTTT. It is translated as CASRIRGAGNTEAFF.

This clonotype was counted at least ten times. This chain connects TRBV7-9 to TRBJ1-1, with D unresolved. CDR1 and CDR2 from the germline V gene are SEHNR and FQNEAQ (reference sequence). The CDR3 spans 16 residues. The ends were cut back, 3 bases at V and 6 bases at J, with 20 bases in the middle. The CDR3 nucleotides read TGTGCCAGCAGCTTGGGGAAGGGCGCGGTATTCGCTGAAGCTTTCTTT. Amino acids: CASSLGKGAVFAEAFF.

Many counts were recorded for this clonotype. This chain uses TRBV11-2 with TRBJ2-7; 9 nucleotides agree with TRBD2. This CDR3 region has 15 residues. Germline lookup yields CDR1 SGHAT and CDR2 FQNNGV. The V and J ends lost 3 bases and 7 bases, in that order; junction bases with no gene match: 10. CDR3 residues: CASSFGAGGPEEQYF. The CDR3 DNA is TGTGCCAGCAGCTTTGGAGCGGGGGGACCTGAAGAGCAGTACTTC. Full variable domain (rest looked up from reference TRBV11-2 and TRBJ2-7): EAGVAQSPRYKIIEKRQSVAFWCNPISGHATLYWYQQILGQGPKLLIQFQNNGVVDDSQLPKDRFSAERLKGVDSTLKIQPAKLEDSAVYLCASSFGAGGPEEQYFGPGTRLTVT.

This clonotype was seen many times. The chain is built from TRBV5-1 and TRBJ2-7, with 7 bases lining up with TRBD1. Germline V CDR1 and CDR2: SGHRS, YFSETQ. V was pared by 7 bases and J by 6 bases, with 13 bases of the junction left unmatched. The CDR3 contains 14 residues. The CDR3 DNA follows: TGCGCCAGCCAACCCCCGGGACAGTTCGTCGAGCAGTACTTC. This codes for CASQPPGQFVEQYF.

This chain uses TRBV7-9 with TRBJ2-2, with a tentative D call TRBD1 (6 bases). Between the trimmed V and J ends, which lost 5 bases and 10 bases, there was a span of 20 bases. This CDR3 spans 15 amino acids. CDR1 and CDR2 (germline): SEHNR, FQNEAQ (reference sequence). The chain's CDR3 is CASSQHVETGKELFF. CDR3 coding DNA: TGTGCCAGCAGCCAACACGTAGAAACAGGGAAGGAGCTGTTTTTT.

This clonotype was detected many times. This chain joins TRBV4-3 and TRBJ2-7; tentatively, D is TRBD1 (5 bases). CDR3 length: 13 residues. Trimming shortened V by 3 bases and J by 2 bases, and 8 bases separated the two germline ends. Germline CDR1 reads LGHNA; CDR2 reads YSLEER. CDR3 sequence (DNA): TGCGCCAGCAGCCATTCCAGGGCCTACGAGCAGTACTTC. It codes for CASSHSRAYEQYF.

J is TRBJ2-5 and V is TRBV9; 11 bases agree with TRBD2. There are 17 residues in the CDR3. Germline V lookup: CDR1 SGDLS, CDR2 YYNGEE. The J segment lost 0 bases and the V segment lost 2 bases, leaving 6 bases of the junction unmatched. The CDR3 loop is CASSVASGGSYQETQYF. For the CDR3, the DNA is TGTGCCAGCAGCGTTGCTAGCGGGGGGTCGTACCAAGAGACCCAGTACTTC.

This clonotype came up a few times. The J gene is TRBJ2-5, the V gene TRBV30; D remains ambiguous. From germline, CDR1 is GTSNPN and CDR2 SVGIG (reference sequence). The CDR3 length is 12 residues. Trimming shortened V by 4 bases and J by 5 bases, and 11 bases separated the two germline ends. The chain's CDR3 is CAWNIGWETQYF. The CDR3 nucleotides are TGTGCCTGGAATATAGGGTGGGAGACCCAGTACTTC.

This clonotype was seen many times. CDR3 region: CASSQGIGVRAYGYTF. CDR3 in DNA: TGCGCCAGCAGCCAAGGAATCGGGGTTAGGGCCTATGGCTACACCTTC. The chain carries TRBV4-3 and TRBJ1-2; D remains ambiguous. The length of the CDR3 is 16 residues. V lost 1 base and J 4 bases, leaving 16 bases between the germline ends. CDR1 is LGHNA, CDR2 YSLEER, per germline.

This clonotype was counted many times. The chain joins TRBV29-1 to TRBJ2-1; a possible D gene is TRBD1 (6 bases). In germline, CDR1 is SQVTM, CDR2 ANQGSEA. This CDR3 comprises 14 residues. V lost 2 bases and J lost 3, with 11 bases in between. CDR3 nucleotide sequence: TGCAGCGTTGAACTCCGGGACATCTACAATGAGCAGTTCTTC. Amino acids: CSVELRDIYNEQFF.

In this sample, this clonotype turned up many times. The V call is TRBV4-1, the J call TRBJ2-7; a possible D gene is TRBD1 (5 bases). Germline V CDR1 and CDR2: MGHRA, YSYEKL. V gave up 1 base and J gave up 5 bases, with 15 bases separating them. CDR3 length equals 15 residues. CDR3 amino acids: CASSQVAGWSDEQYV. For the CDR3, the DNA is TGCGCCAGCAGCCAAGTTGCAGGGTGGTCCGACGAGCAGTACGTC.

This clonotype appeared many times. The V call is TRBV28, the J call TRBJ2-7, with TRBD1 identical over 10 bases. V lost 3 bases and J lost 0; bases outside the gene matches: 5. Germline assignment: CDR1 MDHEN and CDR2 SYDVKM. This CDR3 has 16 residues. CDR3 nucleotides: TGTGCCAGCAGTTTGACAGGGGGCCAGAGCTCCTACGAGCAGTACGTC. This codes for CASSLTGGQSSYEQYV.

This clonotype was seen at least ten times. The J gene is TRBJ2-7, the V gene TRBV5-6; D perhaps matches TRBD1 (6 bases). In germline, CDR1 is SGHDT, CDR2 YYEEEE. The CDR3 has 14 amino acids. Trimming stripped 4 bases from V and 4 bases from J, with 15 bases between. CDR3 sequence (DNA): TGTGCCAGCAGCCCTCCAGGGGCGCGGTACGAGCAGTACGTC. The encoded protein is CASSPPGARYEQYV.

This clonotype was detected only once. A read error may be the cause here, since a much bigger clone is one base away. V and J are TRBV10-3 and TRBJ1-2; 12 bases align to TRBD1. Germline-derived CDR1 and CDR2 are ENHRY and SYGVKD. CDR3 length: 16 amino acids. Written as DNA, the CDR3 is TGTGCCATCACCGGGACAGGGGGCAAATTCCCCTATGGCTACATCTTC. This translates into CAITGTGGKFPYGYIF.

The sample holds many counts of this clonotype. The chain employs TRBV5-6 and TRBJ2-7, with 9 bases aligning to TRBD1. Germline-derived CDR1 and CDR2 are SGHDT and YYEEEE. The length of the CDR3 is 18 residues. Trimming at V came to 0 bases and at J to 2 bases, leaving 12 bases not matched to a gene. The CDR3: CASSLAGQGLLTPYEQYV. The CDR3 coding sequence is TGTGCCAGCAGCTTGGCAGGACAGGGGCTTTTAACCCCCTACGAGCAGTACGTC.

This chain uses TRBV19 with TRBJ2-1; no reliable D call. Germline V gene data show CDR1 as LNHDA and CDR2 as SQIVND (reference sequence). The CDR3 runs to 15 residues. Trimming took 4 bases from V and 0 from J, leaving 10 bases between them. CDR3 nucleotides: TGTGCCAGTAGTAGTACGTATAGCTCCTACAATGAGCAGTTCTTC. Protein sequence: CASSSTYSSYNEQFF.

Ten or more counts support this clonotype. The chain carries TRBV19 and TRBJ2-3; D remains ambiguous. Germline V gene lookup returns CDR1 LNHDA and CDR2 SQIVND (reference sequence). This CDR3 spans 16 amino acids. The V end lost 4 bases, the J end lost 0 bases, and 14 bases lay between the germline ends. The CDR3 region has the DNA TGTGCCAGTAGTACAAGTTTCTTACGAAGCACAGATACGCAGTATTTT. Its protein product is CASSTSFLRSTDTQYF.

This clonotype was seen a handful of times. The rearrangement links TRBV4-3 to TRBJ1-1, with TRBD1 as a possible D gene (6 bases). Between the trimmed V and J ends, which lost 1 base and 0 bases, there was a span of 15 bases. The germline V gene encodes CDR1 LGHNA and CDR2 YSLEER. The CDR3 extends over 17 amino acids. The CDR3 region is CASSQGLGGAMNTEAFF. The CDR3 nucleotides are TGCGCCAGCAGCCAAGGCCTGGGGGGGGCCATGAACACTGAAGCTTTCTTT.

The chain uses TRBV20-1 and TRBJ2-7, with D unresolved. The CDR3 has 14 amino acids. Trimming pared 3 bases from V and 2 bases from J, leaving 14 bases between. Looked up from germline, CDR1 is DFQATT and CDR2 is SNEGSKA (reference sequence). CDR3 bases: TGCAGTGCTAGCTCCCTGCGGAACACCTACGAGCAGTACTTC. It is translated as CSASSLRNTYEQYF.